A selection of T cell receptor beta chains follows, all from one sample in a study of CD4 T cells in relation to SARS-CoV-2 and coronaviruses. Sequencing used immunoSEQ multiplex PCR; TCRdb keeps in-frame clones, though not all of them. The sample yields about 60,000 clones, 92% seen once. The sample was naive CD4+ T cells from PBMCs. All receptors derive from an adult with COVID-19. CDR3s include the opening cysteine and the closing phenylalanine or tryptophan. A D gene is named only where the DNA matches it firmly. Only part of the rows carry a size: once, few, many, or a class if the clone is expanded.

abundance	v_gene	d_gene	j_gene	CDR3aa	CDR3nt
NA	TRBV7-8	TRBD2	TRBJ2-7	CASSSRTSANYEQYF	TGTGCCAGCAGCTCCCGGACTAGCGCTAACTACGAGCAGTACTTC
NA	TRBV7-9	NA	TRBJ1-4	CASSLEATNEKLFF	TGTGCCAGCAGCTTAGAAGCAACTAATGAAAAACTGTTTTTT
NA	TRBV15	NA	TRBJ2-7	CATSRESGHVYEQYF	TGTGCCACCAGCAGAGAATCGGGACACGTCTACGAGCAGTACTTC
NA	TRBV15	NA	TRBJ2-5	CATSRIETQYF	TGTGCCACCAGCAGAATTGAGACCCAGTACTTC
NA	TRBV30	NA	TRBJ2-3	CAWEIGGSVDTQYF	TGTGCCTGGGAGATAGGGGGTAGCGTTGATACGCAGTATTTT
few	TRBV2	NA	TRBJ2-7	CASNTRPHEQYF	TGTGCCAGCAACACACGGCCCCACGAGCAGTACTTC
NA	TRBV5-4	NA	TRBJ2-1	CASSVGGLLLYNEQFF	TGTGCCAGCAGCGTGGGTGGCCTCCTCCTTTACAATGAGCAGTTCTTC
NA	TRBV28	TRBD2	TRBJ2-5	CASSTLPWGGETQYF	TGTGCCAGCAGTACCCTACCCTGGGGGGGAGAGACCCAGTACTTC
NA	TRBV2	TRBD2	TRBJ2-1	CASSRREINEQFF	TGTGCCAGCAGCAGGCGGGAGATCAATGAGCAGTTCTTC
NA	TRBV5-1	NA	TRBJ2-5	CASSLVQETQYF	TGCGCCAGCAGCTTGGTCCAAGAGACCCAGTACTTC
NA	TRBV21-1	NA	TRBJ1-5	CASSKALSMGQGNQPQHF	TGTGCCAGCAGCAAAGCGCTGAGTATGGGCCAGGGCAATCAGCCCCAGCATTTT
once	TRBV19	TRBD2	TRBJ2-5	CASSIAGGETQYF	TGTGCCAGTAGTATAGCGGGAGGGGAGACCCAGTACTTC
NA	TRBV19	NA	TRBJ1-4	CASSRQPNEKLFF	TGTGCCAGTAGTCGACAGCCTAATGAAAAACTGTTTTTT
NA	TRBV30	NA	TRBJ2-7	CAWSQDSFVREQYF	TGTGCCTGGAGTCAGGATAGTTTTGTCCGCGAGCAGTACTTC
once	TRBV4-2	NA	TRBJ2-3	CASSQDLSAGFTDTQYF	TGTGCCAGCAGCCAAGATCTATCAGCGGGTTTCACAGATACGCAGTATTTT
NA	TRBV30	NA	TRBJ1-1	CAWSVGPPAFF	TGTGCCTGGAGTGTAGGTCCGCCGGCTTTCTTT
NA	TRBV5-4	TRBD2	TRBJ2-7	CASSSGTSGRSSYEQYF	TGTGCCAGCAGCTCCGGGACTAGCGGGAGGAGCTCCTACGAGCAGTACTTC
NA	TRBV7-3	NA	TRBJ2-3	CASSLTAGWDTQYF	TGTGCCAGCAGCTTAACGGCGGGATGGGATACGCAGTATTTT
few	TRBV5-6	TRBD2	TRBJ2-3	CASSPGLADTDTQYF	TGTGCCAGCAGCCCGGGACTAGCAGACACAGATACGCAGTATTTT
NA	TRBV18	NA	TRBJ2-5	CASSPSGEETQYF	TGTGCCAGCTCACCATCGGGAGAGGAGACCCAGTACTTC
NA	TRBV6-1	NA	TRBJ1-2	CASSEDRLVVASDTF	TGTGCCAGCAGTGAAGATCGTCTGGTAGTGGCCTCGGACACCTTC
NA	TRBV28	TRBD2	TRBJ2-7	CASSTPAGAYEQYF	TGTGCCAGCAGTACCCCGGCGGGGGCCTACGAGCAGTACTTC